The source of this T cell receptor (beta chain) is a study of technical replicates of blood from several donors. The CDR3 is 18 amino acids. CDR1 SGHAT and CDR2 FQNNGV come from the germline V gene. V dropped 1 base and J dropped 5; count of bases not matched to a gene: 13. Assay: immunoSEQ multiplex PCR; the TCRdb copy retains only in-frame clones and omits some. The sample comprises over 70,000 clones, approximately 96% of which are singletons, and about 0.4% rests with the top ten. The chain is built from TRBV11-2 and TRBJ2-1; 8 nucleotides agree with TRBD2. The specimen sequenced was T cells isolated from PBMCs. The TCR was taken from a human donor in good health. The CDR3 DNA sequence: TGTGCCAGCAGCTTAGGCGTTAGCGGGAAGGGAGCGAACAATGAGCAGTTCTTC. It translates to CASSLGVSGKGANNEQFF.